This T cell receptor beta chain was documented in a study of CD8 T cells in ankylosing spondylitis. Study-wide results and limits: Characteristic, it appeared, of ankylosing spondylitis blood was a TCR beta motif of eight highly homologous variants.

The V and J ends lost 8 bases and 5 bases, in that order; junction bases with no gene match: 8. This CDR3 has 14 residues. TCRdb re-derived calls from the 5' RACE reads in MiXCR, one entry per CDR3 protein. The table has 300,000 to 400,000 distinct CDR3 sequences, 20% to 25% seen once; the top ten hold around 14%. This clonotype was detected only a few times. Its antigen is undetermined. J is TRBJ2-5 and V is TRBV12-3 or TRBV12-4; 10 bases fit TRBD2. The specimen sequenced was blood, either unsorted or a sorted T cell fraction (not recorded which). The TCR originated in a male donor with ankylosing spondylitis or in good health (not recorded which). The CDR3 is CASSLAGDGETQYF. The CDR3 coding sequence is TGTGCCAGCTCCCTAGCGGGGGATGGGGAGACCCAGTACTTC.